Given below is one TCR beta chain in context. This entry is derived from a study of blood T cell repertoires in COVID-19. The wider study: The United States, Italy and Spain were the sources of the acute and convalescent COVID-19 samples. The cDNA or gDNA used as material had been derived from T cells, B-cell-depleted T cells, or PBMCs.

As handled by the study authors: Cell counts per sample came from amplifying reference gene primers. Clones were sequenced by immunoSEQ multiplex PCR, and TCRdb holds only the in-frame ones, with some missing. V and J calls and clone size are copied from that table; D and trimming were computed from the DNA. This table holds around 70,000 clones, approximately 80% found once. Germline V CDR1 and CDR2: SNHLY, FYNNEI. Trimming took off 7 bases at V and 5 bases at J, with 20 bases between the two ends. The CDR3 loop spans 15 amino acids. Specimen: peripheral blood. J is TRBJ2-5 and V is TRBV2, with D maybe TRBD2 (6 bases). The receptor was isolated from an elderly woman with active or convalescent COVID-19. The CDR3 reads CASTPILAMMETQYF. Here the CDR3 DNA reads TGTGCCAGCACTCCGATACTAGCTATGATGGAGACCCAGTACTTC.